A selection of T cell receptor beta chains follows, all from one sample in a study of cytomegalovirus exposure and HLA in healthy donors. Produced via immunoSEQ multiplex PCR; TCRdb's table is partial and in-frame only. The table lists 130,000 to 150,000 clones. Sequencing used PBMCs. The source of these receptors is a male donor in good health and CMV-seronegative. Both conserved end residues are part of each CDR3. The D gene is left open where the match is weak.

CDR3aa	CDR3nt	v_gene	j_gene	d_gene
CASSFNPTSGGNQETQYF	TGCGCCAGCAGCTTCAATCCTACTAGCGGGGGTAACCAAGAGACCCAGTACTTC	TRBV5-1	TRBJ2-5	TRBD2
CASSLGGWQDNSYEQYF	TGTGCCAGCAGCTTAGGCGGTTGGCAGGACAACTCCTACGAGCAGTACTTC	TRBV5-4	TRBJ2-7	NA
CASSGAGPGSPLHF	TGTGCCAGCAGTGGGGCAGGGCCCGGTTCACCCCTCCACTTT	TRBV13	TRBJ1-6	NA
CASSLAGQANQPQHF	TGTGCCAGCAGCTTAGCGGGACAGGCAAATCAGCCCCAGCATTTT	TRBV7-9	TRBJ1-5	TRBD1
CASSLARLTEQYF	TGTGCCAGCAGCTTAGCGAGACTAACCGAGCAGTACTTC	TRBV7-2	TRBJ2-7	NA
CARSYPQKNSLSYEQYF	TGTGCCAGAAGCTACCCCCAAAAAAACTCGCTGTCCTACGAGCAGTACTTC	TRBV5-3	TRBJ2-7	NA
CASSLLYGGASNQPQHF	TGTGCCAGCAGTTTATTATACGGCGGCGCTAGCAATCAGCCCCAGCATTTT	TRBV28	TRBJ1-5	NA
CASSYGTGETEAFF	TGTGCCAGCAGTTACGGGACAGGGGAGACTGAAGCTTTCTTT	TRBV6-5	TRBJ1-1	TRBD1
CASSSGTGIHQPQHF	TGTGCCAGCAGTTCCGGGACAGGGATTCATCAGCCCCAGCATTTT	TRBV27	TRBJ1-5	TRBD1
CASTVSTEAFF	TGTGCCAGCACTGTCTCTACTGAAGCTTTCTTT	TRBV6-6	TRBJ1-1	NA
CASSPWTSAPGELFF	TGTGCCAGCAGTCCGTGGACTAGCGCCCCCGGGGAGCTGTTTTTT	TRBV27	TRBJ2-2	TRBD2
CASSSGGQGSEQYF	TGCGCCAGCAGCTCGGGGGGACAGGGGAGCGAGCAGTACTTC	TRBV5-1	TRBJ2-7	TRBD1
CAWSVGQGINEKLFF	TGTGCCTGGAGTGTTGGTCAGGGGATAAATGAAAAACTGTTTTTT	TRBV30	TRBJ1-4	NA
CASSSHFNSPLHF	TGTGCCAGCAGCTCCCACTTTAATTCACCCCTCCACTTT	TRBV14	TRBJ1-6	NA
CASSLAVKFGQGYNEQFF	TGTGCCAGCAGCTTAGCGGTCAAGTTCGGACAGGGCTACAATGAGCAGTTCTTC	TRBV7-2	TRBJ2-1	TRBD1
CASSVAGNQPQHF	TGCGCCAGCAGCGTTGCGGGCAATCAGCCCCAGCATTTT	TRBV5-1	TRBJ1-5	NA
CASSAGTGAAKNIQYF	TGTGCCAGCAGCGCCGGGACAGGGGCAGCCAAAAACATTCAGTACTTC	TRBV9	TRBJ2-4	TRBD1